This T cell receptor (beta chain) was documented in a study of radiotherapy plus CTLA-4 blockade in lung cancer. Study-wide context: Disease control reached 31%, with objective responses in 15% to 20%. Overall study findings and caveats: Together with interferon-beta, which increased in serum after radiation, early dynamic changes in blood T cell clones were reportedly the best predictors of response. After treatment with radiotherapy plus ipilimumab, TCR clones that came from the tumor expanded in blood.

Libraries were prepared by immunoSEQ multiplex PCR; TCRdb keeps only in-frame clonotypes and omits some of them. The sample lists about 120,000 clones; 75% to 80% were seen once. The CDR3 runs 15 residues. Germline V CDR1 and CDR2: MNHEY, SVGAGI. The V segment lost 1 base and the J segment 3 bases; nucleotides outside the gene matches: 6. This clone has only a few counts. Its matching antigen is unknown. The sequences come from peripheral blood, collected from a patient treated with radiotherapy plus ipilimumab. This sequence was found in a human donor with non-small cell lung cancer who had a partial response to radiotherapy plus ipilimumab. This chain links TRBV6-5 with TRBJ2-7, with TRBD1 matching 7 bases. CDR3 loop: CASSYFRQGSYEQYF. In DNA, the CDR3 is TGTGCCAGCAGTTACTTCCGACAGGGTAGCTACGAGCAGTACTTC.